The rows below give T cell receptor beta chains drawn from one sample of a study of blood T cell repertoires in COVID-19. The table came from immunoSEQ multiplex PCR; TCRdb's copy has only in-frame clones and leaves some out. The sample has some 200,000 clones; around three quarters are singletons. The material sequenced was peripheral blood. These receptors were collected from a woman in her 70s with acute or convalescent COVID-19. The CDR3 runs from the conserved cysteine through the conserved F or W. A D gene is named only where the DNA matches it firmly. Clone size is not always given. Where it is, it says once, few, many or a class for expanded clones.

TRBJ2-5	.	.	TRBV25-1	TGTGCCAGCAGTGAATATGTGGGGGGGCCCACTCAAGAGACCCAGTACTTC	CASSEYVGGPTQETQYF
TRBJ2-2	TRBD1	.	TRBV5-1	TGCGCCAGCAGCCGGGACAGGGGGCACGGCGGGGAGCTGTTTTTT	CASSRDRGHGGELFF
TRBJ1-2	.	once	TRBV6-1	TGTGCCAGCAGTGAAAGCGGGAGCTATGGCTACACCTTC	CASSESGSYGYTF
TRBJ2-3	.	.	TRBV4-1	TGCGCCAGCAGCCAAGAAGTTCAGGGATCAGATACGCAGTATTTT	CASSQEVQGSDTQYF
TRBJ1-1	TRBD1	.	TRBV5-1	TGCGCCAGCAGCTTCGTCGGGACAGGGACTGAAGCTTTCTTT	CASSFVGTGTEAFF
TRBJ2-7	TRBD1	few	TRBV6-6	TGTGCCAGCAGTTCCATCGGACAGGGAGGCTCCTACGAGCAGTACTTC	CASSSIGQGGSYEQYF
TRBJ2-7	.	.	TRBV5-1	TGCGCCAGCAGCTTGGACCCAGATTTCTCCTACGAGCAGTACTTC	CASSLDPDFSYEQYF
TRBJ1-1	TRBD1	.	TRBV4-1	TGCGCCAGCAGCCAGAGATTCCGGGACAGGGGATTGAACACTGAAGCTTTCTTT	CASSQRFRDRGLNTEAFF
TRBJ2-5	.	.	TRBV7-8	TGTGCCGCCTCAGGCACGTGGTTAGACCAAGAGACCCAGTACTTC	CAASGTWLDQETQYF
TRBJ1-4	.	.	TRBV7-8	TGTGCCAGCAGCTTAATAACAACTAATGAAAAACTGTTTTTT	CASSLITTNEKLFF
TRBJ2-5	.	.	TRBV9	TGTGCCAGCAGCGTTTACGGGGGATCCCAAGAGACCCAGTACTTC	CASSVYGGSQETQYF
TRBJ1-3	.	.	TRBV30	TGTGCCTGGAGGACGGGGATCTCTGGAAACACCATATATTTT	CAWRTGISGNTIYF
TRBJ2-3	.	.	TRBV5-5	TGTGCCAGCAGCAGCCTAACAGATACGCAGTATTTT	CASSSLTDTQYF
TRBJ1-2	.	.	TRBV11-2	TGTGCCAGCAGCTTGCATCCAGATGGCTACACCTTC	CASSLHPDGYTF
TRBJ2-5	.	.	TRBV30	TGTGCCTGGAATTCTCAAGAGACCCAGTACTTC	CAWNSQETQYF
TRBJ1-2	.	.	TRBV28	TGTGCCAGCAGTGGCTGGGGCACGTCAAACTATGGCTACACCTTC	CASSGWGTSNYGYTF
TRBJ2-1	.	.	TRBV4-2	TGTGCCAGCAGCCAAGAAACTAGTTCCTACAATGAGCAGTTCTTC	CASSQETSSYNEQFF
TRBJ1-5	TRBD1	.	TRBV24-1	TGTGCCACACAGGGGGGTGGCAATCAGCCCCAGCATTTT	CATQGGGNQPQHF
TRBJ2-5	.	.	TRBV9	TGTGCCAGCAGCCCCTCGACAGGTACGGAGACCCAGTACTTC	CASSPSTGTETQYF
TRBJ1-6	.	few	TRBV6-6	TGTGCCAGCAGTTCTCAGGGGAATGGTTCACCCCTCCACTTT	CASSSQGNGSPLHF
TRBJ1-5	TRBD1	few	TRBV19	TGTGCCAGCCGGGACAGGGGGAACCAGCCCCAGCATTTT	CASRDRGNQPQHF
TRBJ2-1	TRBD2	.	TRBV18	TGTGCCAGCTCACCACAACTAGCGGGGGACTACAATGAGCAGTTCTTC	CASSPQLAGDYNEQFF
TRBJ2-1	TRBD2	few	TRBV4-2	TGTGCCAGCAGCCAAGTTAGCGGGGGGAACTACAATGAGCAGTTCTTC	CASSQVSGGNYNEQFF
TRBJ2-3	TRBD2	.	TRBV5-4	TGTGCCAGCAGCTTTAGCGGGGTTAGCACAGATACGCAGTATTTT	CASSFSGVSTDTQYF
TRBJ2-5	.	.	TRBV5-1	TGCGCCAGCGGGGTTCAAGAAGGGAGAGAGACCCAGTACTTC	CASGVQEGRETQYF
TRBJ1-4	.	few	TRBV29-1	TGCAGCGTTGAGATCCCCTACGGGGGGCGGGATGAAAAACTGTTTTTT	CSVEIPYGGRDEKLFF
TRBJ2-1	TRBD1	few	TRBV24-1	TGTGCCACCAGTGAAGAGATCAACAGGGGAACCAATGAGCAGTTCTTC	CATSEEINRGTNEQFF
TRBJ2-1	TRBD2	.	TRBV20-1	TGCAGTGCTAGTCGACTAGCGGGGGTCCCTACCTACAATGAGCAGTTCTTC	CSASRLAGVPTYNEQFF
TRBJ2-2	TRBD1	few	TRBV11-3	TGTGCCAGCAGCCCGGGACAGGGATCCGGGGAGCTGTTTTTT	CASSPGQGSGELFF
TRBJ1-1	.	.	TRBV12-3/TRBV12-4	TGTGCCAGCAGTTTGAGAGGGAGGACTGAAGCTTTCTTT	CASSLRGRTEAFF
TRBJ2-2	.	.	TRBV11-2	TGTGCCAGCAGCTTGTATGCTTTTGGGGCGGACCCCGGGGAGCTGTTTTTT	CASSLYAFGADPGELFF
TRBJ2-2	TRBD2	.	TRBV3-1/TRBV3-2	TGTGCCAGCAGCCCCCAGCGGGAACACCGGGGAGCTGTTTTT	CASSPQREHRGAVF
TRBJ2-5	TRBD2	few	TRBV2	TGTGCCAGCAGGAGGACTACTAGCGTCGAGACCCAGTACTTC	CASRRTTSVETQYF
TRBJ2-5	TRBD1	.	TRBV5-6	TGTGCCAGCAGCTTGGAGGGACAGGGGACGGGAGAGACCCAGTACTTC	CASSLEGQGTGETQYF
TRBJ2-2	TRBD1	.	TRBV10-3	TGTGCCATCAGTGATGACAGGGTTGGATACACCGGGGAGCTGTTTTTT	CAISDDRVGYTGELFF
TRBJ2-1	.	.	TRBV7-2	TGTGCCAGCAGCTTAGCGGGACAAGTTAGCGGGCGGAAAGACGACAATGAGCAGTTCTTC	CASSLAGQVSGRKDDNEQFF
TRBJ2-5	TRBD2	once	TRBV7-3	TGTGCCAGCAGCCACCCCCTGACTAGCGGGGGGGCGAGGCAAGAGACCCAGTACTTC	CASSHPLTSGGARQETQYF
TRBJ2-5	TRBD1	.	TRBV10-3	TGTGCCATCAGTGACCCACAGGGGGAAGAGACCCAGTACTTC	CAISDPQGEETQYF
TRBJ1-6	.	.	TRBV27	TGTGCCAGCAGTTTATCGGGGGGGGGTTCACCCCTCCACTTT	CASSLSGGGSPLHF
TRBJ2-2	.	.	TRBV3-1/TRBV3-2	TGTGCCAGCAGCCAACGGGTGGGCGGGTGGACCGGGGAGCTGTTTTTT	CASSQRVGGWTGELFF
TRBJ2-3	TRBD1	.	TRBV10-3	TGTGCCATCAGTGAGTCGATGAACGGACAGGGGCTCACAGATACGCAGTATTTT	CAISESMNGQGLTDTQYF
TRBJ2-4	TRBD1	.	TRBV7-6	TGTGCCAGCAGCCTCAGGGGACAGAACAAAAACATTCAGTACTTC	CASSLRGQNKNIQYF
TRBJ2-1	TRBD2	.	TRBV13	TGTGCCAGCAGCATATGGGACTATAGGAGAGAGCAGTTCTTC	CASSIWDYRREQFF
TRBJ1-4	.	.	TRBV5-1	TGCGCCAGCAGCTTGGGGGACTTTAATGAAAAACTGTTTTTT	CASSLGDFNEKLFF
TRBJ2-5	TRBD2	.	TRBV9	TGTGCCAGCAGCGCGGGACTACAAGAGACCCAGTACTTC	CASSAGLQETQYF
TRBJ2-5	TRBD2	.	TRBV5-5	TGTGCCAGCAGCTTTAGCGGGGGAGAGACCCAGTACTTC	CASSFSGGETQYF